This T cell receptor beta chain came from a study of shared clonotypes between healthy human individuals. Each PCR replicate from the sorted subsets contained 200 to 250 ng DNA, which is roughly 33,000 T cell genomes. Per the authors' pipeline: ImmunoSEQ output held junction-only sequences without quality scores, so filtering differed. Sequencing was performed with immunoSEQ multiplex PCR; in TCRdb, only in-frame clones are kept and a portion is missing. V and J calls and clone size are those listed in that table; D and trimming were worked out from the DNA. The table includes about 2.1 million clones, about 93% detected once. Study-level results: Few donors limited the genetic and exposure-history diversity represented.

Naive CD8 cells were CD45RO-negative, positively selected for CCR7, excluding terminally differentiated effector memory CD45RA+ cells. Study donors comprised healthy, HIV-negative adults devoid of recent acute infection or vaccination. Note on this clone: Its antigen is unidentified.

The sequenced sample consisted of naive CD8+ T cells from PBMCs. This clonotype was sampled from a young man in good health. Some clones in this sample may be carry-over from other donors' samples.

This CDR3 reads CASSGQGLGYNQPQHF. CDR3 in DNA: TGTGCCAGCAGTGGACAGGGGTTGGGGTACAATCAGCCCCAGCATTTT. The gene calls are TRBV6-1 and TRBJ1-5, with 8 positions matching TRBD1. The CDR3 has 16 amino acids. Germline CDR1 and CDR2: MNHNS and SASEGT. Unmatched junction bases numbered 8, after V lost 4 bases and J lost 3 bases.